These 9 T cell receptor beta chains originate from one sample sequenced in a study of control samples from healthy donors and cancer patients. The method was immunoSEQ multiplex PCR; TCRdb's version includes in-frame clones alone and lacks a portion of them. The repertoire consists of some 79,000 clones, with over 75% occurring once and the leading ten covering more than 3%. Sequenced: blood. These receptors originate from a woman between 45 and 60 years old in good health.

This clone was detected once. This chain connects TRBV2 to TRBJ2-2; 7 bases agree with TRBD2. The CDR3 covers 13 residues. J gave up 4 bases and V 6 bases, and 2 bases lay outside the gene matches. CDR1 SNHLY and CDR2 FYNNEI come from the germline V gene. CDR3 bases: TGTGCCAGCAGGCGGGAGCCCACCGGGGAGCTGTTTTTT. Translating gives CASRREPTGELFF.

The V gene is TRBV3-1 (or the pseudogene TRBV3-2), the J gene TRBJ2-1; 8 bases are a match to TRBD2. V trimming: 4 bases; J trimming: 12 bases; junction bases outside the gene matches: 20. This CDR3 is 17 amino acids long. Germline CDR1 is LGHDT and CDR2 is YNNKEL (reference sequence). This chain's CDR3 is CASSRAPLAAPRGGQFF. The CDR3 bases are TGTGCCAGCAGCCGAGCCCCACTAGCGGCCCCTCGTGGAGGGCAGTTCTTC.

This chain links TRBV5-6 with TRBJ1-3, with TRBD1 matching 8 bases. In germline, CDR1 is SGHDT, CDR2 YYEEEE. There are 14 residues in the CDR3. V was pared by 4 bases and J by 7 bases, with 7 bases of the junction left unmatched. The CDR3 DNA is TGTGCCAGCAGCCATCGGACAGGGCTGAACACCATATATTTT. Its translation: CASSHRTGLNTIYF.

This clone was picked up one time. The rearrangement links TRBV28 to TRBJ2-2; TRBD2 aligns across 8 bases. The length of the CDR3 is 16 residues. CDR1 and CDR2 (germline): MDHEN, SYDVKM. V shed 3 bases and J 6 bases; nucleotides not matched to a gene: 9. The CDR3 protein is CASSFSAAGEAGELFF. In nucleotides, the CDR3 is TGTGCCAGCAGTTTTTCAGCAGCGGGAGAGGCCGGGGAGCTGTTTTTT.

V and J are TRBV6-6 and TRBJ1-5, with D unresolved. Germline lookup yields CDR1 MNHNY and CDR2 SVGAGI (reference sequence). CDR3 size: 14 residues. Trimming pared 3 bases from V and 4 bases from J, leaving 10 bases between. CDR3 sequence (DNA): TGTGCCAGCAGTTATTTATCGGAGAATCAGCCCCAGCATTTT. It encodes CASSYLSENQPQHF.

The chain combines TRBV28 with TRBJ2-7; TRBD2 is a possible D gene (6 bases). V lost 9 bases to trimming and J lost 4 bases, with 16 bases between them. The CDR3 runs 13 residues. Germline CDR1 MDHEN, CDR2 SYDVKM. The DNA of the CDR3 is TGTGCCAGTTCGGGACTCCCTGATTACGAGCAGTACTTC. Translation gives CASSGLPDYEQYF.

This chain connects TRBV29-1 to TRBJ1-1, with D perhaps TRBD1 (5 bases). Trimming stripped 6 bases from V and 7 bases from J, with 18 bases between. CDR3 length: 13 amino acids. Germline V gene data show CDR1 as SQVTM and CDR2 as ANQGSEA. The CDR3 sequence: CSVRVTLLDEAFF. The DNA for the CDR3 is TGCAGCGTCAGGGTAACTCTATTGGATGAAGCTTTCTTT. The whole variable domain, remainder taken from reference TRBV29-1 and TRBJ1-1, is SAVISQKPSRDICQRGTSLTIQCQVDSQVTMMFWYRQQPGQSLTLIATANQGSEATYESGFVIDKFPISRPNLTFSTLTVSNMSPEDSSIYLCSVRVTLLDEAFFGQGTRLTVV.

The table lists this clone with a count of one. This chain joins TRBV2 and TRBJ2-7; D gene unclear. V dropped 6 bases and J dropped 2 bases, with 5 bases sitting between them. This CDR3 has 11 amino acids. Germline V gene sequence: CDR1 SNHLY, CDR2 FYNNEI. CDR3 sequence (DNA): TGTGCCAGCAGCGGCGCCTACGAGCAGTACTTC. Translation gives CASSGAYEQYF.

This clone was seen a few times. The chain links TRBV27 to TRBJ1-2; D perhaps matches TRBD1 (6 bases). CDR3 size: 15 residues. Trimming left V 4 bases short and J 0 bases short, with 12 bases between. Germline CDR1 reads MNHEY; CDR2 reads SMNVEV (reference sequence). CDR3 coding DNA: TGTGCCAGCAGTTCCCCCGGGACATCTAACTATGGCTACACCTTC. Translation: CASSSPGTSNYGYTF.